The clone carrying this T cell receptor beta chain was recorded many times. No antigen is known for it. For repertoire sequencing, the TCR beta CDR3 regions were amplified from RNA transcripts. The first round was an RT-PCR with HTBI primers, and the second round was a multiplex PCR. TCRdb re-called the multiplex PCR reads through MiXCR, storing one row per CDR3 protein. The sample carries some 1.1 million distinct CDR3 sequences, 35% to 45% recorded once. The data are from a study of Graves' ophthalmopathy and Graves' hyperthyroidism. General observations from the study: Progression of ophthalmopathy was predicted by the model with about 67% sensitivity and under 85% specificity.

The sequencing input was peripheral blood or thyroid tissue (not recorded which). The clonotype was recovered from an adult man with Graves' hyperthyroidism.

The CDR3 loop reads CASSLGGTWGYTF. The CDR3, as DNA: TGTGCCAGCAGCTTAGGGGGCACTTGGGGCTACACCTTC. The chain uses TRBV7-2 and TRBJ1-2, with D tentatively TRBD1 (5 bases). This CDR3 is built from 13 residues. Trimming pared 1 base from V and 8 bases from J, leaving 11 bases between. Germline V gene sequence: CDR1 SGHTA, CDR2 FQGNSA.